These 5 T cell receptor beta chains came from one sample sequenced in a study of shared clonotypes between healthy human individuals. Profiling relied on immunoSEQ multiplex PCR, and the TCRdb table lists in-frame clones only, not all of them. The table records over 850,000 clones, 70% to 80% of them present only once. What was sequenced was memory CD4+ T cells from PBMCs. The subset was: CD45RA-negative fraction. The receptor set was obtained from a man in his late teens or twenties in good health. Some clones in this sample may be carry-over from other donors' samples.

This chain uses TRBV5-4 with TRBJ2-5; D tentatively reads TRBD1 or TRBD2 (5 bases each). The CDR3 runs 14 residues. CDR1 is SGHNT, CDR2 YYREEE, per germline (reference sequence). Trimming shortened V by 4 bases and J by 3 bases, and 13 bases separated the two germline ends. DNA of the CDR3: TGTGCCAGCAGCCAGGCCGGGGCGAAAGAGACCCAGTACTTC. Protein: CASSQAGAKETQYF.

The chain has TRBV10-3 and TRBJ2-7; D is perhaps TRBD1 (6 bases). Trimming shortened V by 8 bases and J by 2 bases, and 10 bases separated the two germline ends. Per germline, CDR1 ENHRY and CDR2 SYGVKD. CDR3 length: 12 residues. As DNA, the CDR3 is TGTGCCATCGGGGGCCAGCCCTACGAGCAGTACTTC. This encodes CAIGGQPYEQYF.

In its sample, this clone was seen a few times. The same CDR3 can be traced to other DNA sequences in this sample. This chain connects TRBV29-1 to TRBJ1-1; 8 bases align to TRBD1. This CDR3 comprises 14 residues. J gave up 3 bases and V 4 bases, and 7 bases lay outside the gene matches. CDR1 and CDR2 from the germline V gene are SQVTM and ANQGSEA. This CDR3 reads CSVGQGALDTEAFF. CDR3 nucleotide sequence: TGCAGCGTTGGTCAGGGGGCTTTGGACACTGAAGCTTTCTTT.

The chain recombines TRBV6-5 with TRBJ2-7, with D hard to call. The ends were cut back, 0 bases at V and 2 bases at J, with 14 bases in the middle. The CDR3 has 16 residues. Germline assignment: CDR1 MNHEY and CDR2 SVGAGI. The CDR3 spells CASSYSKGAFTYEQYF. CDR3 nucleotide sequence: TGTGCCAGCAGTTACTCGAAAGGTGCTTTTACCTACGAGCAGTACTTC.

V gene TRBV6-6 combines with J gene TRBJ1-3; D gene unclear. Trimming removed 7 bases from V and 3 bases from J, with 13 bases in between. The germline CDR1 and CDR2 sequences are MNHNY and SVGAGI (reference sequence). The CDR3 length is 14 residues. As DNA, the CDR3 is TGTGCCAGCACTTTGCTCTCAGGTGGAAACACCATATATTTT. Protein: CASTLLSGGNTIYF.